The 17 T cell receptor beta chains below come from one sample, sequenced in a study of CD8 T cells in ankylosing spondylitis. TCRdb independently ran MiXCR on the 5' RACE reads; one entry per CDR3 protein. The data show 200,000 to 250,000 distinct CDR3 sequences, with under 12% seen just once and 2% to 3% held by the top ten. The sample taken for sequencing was blood, either unsorted or a sorted T cell fraction (not recorded which). The receptors derive from a male donor with ankylosing spondylitis or in good health (not recorded which).

There are a few counts of this clonotype. The chain couples TRBV7-2 to TRBJ2-3, with 9 bases identical to TRBD2. After removal of 3 bases from V and 3 bases from J, the junction contained 7 bases not matched to a gene. The germline CDR1 and CDR2 sequences are SGHTA and FQGNSA. The CDR3 is made up of 16 amino acids. This chain's CDR3 is CASSFGLAGNTDTQYF. DNA of the CDR3: TGTGCCAGCAGCTTCGGGCTAGCGGGGAATACAGATACGCAGTATTTT.

In regard to this clonotype: A much bigger clone sits one base away, suggesting this may be a read error. This chain joins TRBV29-1 and TRBJ2-1; a weak D match, TRBD1 (6 bases). The CDR3 extends over 14 amino acids. Trimming stripped 6 bases from V and 1 base from J, with 13 bases between. In germline, CDR1 is SQVTM, CDR2 ANQGSEA. This CDR3 is CSVPQGVSYNEQFF. In DNA, the CDR3 is TGCAGCGTACCACAGGGAGTGTCCTACAATGAGCAGTTCTTC.

This clonotype was recorded a few times. The V call is TRBV30, the J call TRBJ2-1; 13 bases agree with TRBD2. The ends lost 2 bases at V and 7 bases at J; junction bases unmatched: 5. CDR1 and CDR2 from the germline V gene are GTSNPN and SVGIG (reference sequence). CDR3 size: 15 residues. The CDR3 bases are TGTGCCTGGAGTAGGACTAGCGGGAGTTATAATGAGCAGTTCTTC. Amino acids: CAWSRTSGSYNEQFF. The full variable domain, completed using reference TRBV30 and TRBJ2-1, is SQTIHQWPATLVQPVGSPLSLECTVEGTSNPNLYWYRQAAGRGLQLLFYSVGIGQISSEVPQNLSASRPQDRQFILSSKKLLLSDSGFYLCAWSRTSGSYNEQFFGPGTRLTVL.

About this clonotype itself: The junction shows a germline mismatch at one end, possibly a read error. The rearrangement links TRBV10-2 to TRBJ1-2; D might be TRBD1 (5 bases). The CDR3 runs 16 residues. From germline, CDR1 is WSHSY and CDR2 SAAADI. The DNA for the CDR3 is TGCGCGAGCAGTGAGATTAGCGGGGGGATTAACTATGGCTACACCTTC. Protein: CASSEISGGINYGYTF.

This clonotype was counted many times. The chain employs TRBV10-3 and TRBJ1-1; D possibly corresponds to TRBD1 (6 bases). The CDR3 loop spans 11 amino acids. CDR1 is ENHRY, CDR2 SYGVKD, per germline. Trimming shortened V by 6 bases and J by 10 bases, and 12 bases separated the two germline ends. The CDR3 DNA reads as TGTGCCATCAGACAGGGTTATGGAGCTTTCTTT. It codes for CAIRQGYGAFF.

This clonotype appeared many times. CDR3 sequence reads: CSARDQAYSNQPQHF. The CDR3 DNA reads as TGCAGTGCTAGAGACCAGGCTTATAGCAATCAGCCCCAGCATTTT. V gene TRBV20-1 combines with J gene TRBJ1-5; no firm D call. Germline V gene sequence: CDR1 DFQATT, CDR2 SNEGSKA (reference sequence). The CDR3 runs to 15 residues. Trimming pared 0 bases from V and 0 bases from J, leaving 9 bases between.

This clonotype was detected ten times or more. The chain is built from TRBV5-1 and TRBJ2-7; a possible D gene is TRBD2 (5 bases). With 4 bases removed from V and 6 bases from J, the gap between germline ends came to 17 bases. From germline, CDR1 is SGHRS and CDR2 YFSETQ. The CDR3 spans 14 residues. CDR3 in DNA: TGCGCCAGCAGCCTGGGAGCTTATCGAGGCGAGCAGTACTTC. Translating it yields CASSLGAYRGEQYF.

This clonotype came up many times. The chain uses TRBV4-1 and TRBJ2-7, with TRBD1 matching 7 bases. The CDR3 consists of 13 residues. Unmatched junction bases numbered 2, after V lost 4 bases and J lost 2 bases. CDR1 MGHRA and CDR2 YSYEKL come from the germline V gene. The CDR3 loop is CASSPGQAYEQYF. The CDR3 coding sequence is TGCGCCAGCAGCCCCGGACAGGCCTACGAGCAGTACTTC.

This clonotype was seen a few times. This chain joins TRBV29-1 and TRBJ2-5; 9 nucleotides align to TRBD1. The J segment lost 3 bases and the V segment lost 3 bases, leaving 2 bases of the junction unmatched. This CDR3 is built from 13 residues. Germline V gene lookup returns CDR1 SQVTM and CDR2 ANQGSEA. The DNA of the CDR3 is TGCAGCGTTGACCGGACAGGGGAAGAGACCCAGTACTTC. Protein sequence: CSVDRTGEETQYF. The variable domain in full, completed from reference TRBV29-1 and TRBJ2-5, reads SAVISQKPSRDICQRGTSLTIQCQVDSQVTMMFWYRQQPGQSLTLIATANQGSEATYESGFVIDKFPISRPNLTFSTLTVSNMSPEDSSIYLCSVDRTGEETQYFGPGTRLLVL.

This clonotype was seen more than once but under ten times. The rearrangement links TRBV18 to TRBJ2-1; 8 bases line up with TRBD2. V was pared by 6 bases and J by 8 bases, with 12 bases of the junction left unmatched. Per the germline V gene, CDR1 is KGHSH and CDR2 is LQKENI. CDR3 length: 15 amino acids. CDR3 bases: TGTGCCAGCTCCGACCTTGGACTAGCTCGCGATGAGCAGTTCTTC. Encoded protein: CASSDLGLARDEQFF. The full variable domain, with the rest looked up from reference TRBV18 and TRBJ2-1, is NAGVMQNPRHLVRRRGQEARLRCSPMKGHSHVYWYRQLPEEGLKFMVYLQKENIIDESGMPKERFSAEFPKEGPSILRIQQVVRGDSAAYFCASSDLGLARDEQFFGPGTRLTVL.

Many counts were recorded for this clonotype. CDR3 sequence: CASSQDPGGYQPQHF. CDR3 coding DNA: TGCGCCAGCAGCCAAGATCCGGGGGGCTATCAGCCCCAGCATTTT. This chain connects TRBV4-1 to TRBJ1-5; TRBD1 might be the D (6 bases). Germline lookup yields CDR1 MGHRA and CDR2 YSYEKL. CDR3 length equals 15 residues. Between the trimmed V and J ends, which lost 0 bases and 5 bases, there was a span of 11 bases.

This clonotype was seen at least ten times. J is TRBJ2-1 and V is TRBV3-1, with 9 bases identical to TRBD2. The CDR3 length is 17 residues. V shed 0 bases, J shed 10 bases, and the junction held 13 bases outside the gene matches. In germline, CDR1 is LGHDT, CDR2 YNNKEL (reference sequence). CDR3 sequence: CASSQDLGLAGPREQFF. CDR3 bases: TGTGCCAGCAGCCAAGATCTTGGGCTAGCGGGACCGAGAGAGCAGTTCTTC.

This clonotype was observed at least ten times. The V call is TRBV20-1, the J call TRBJ1-2, with D unclear. Germline-derived CDR1 and CDR2 are DFQATT and SNEGSKA (reference sequence). CDR3 size: 13 residues. Trimming removed 6 bases at V and 0 bases at J, with 11 bases between. In nucleotides, the CDR3 is TGCAGTGCCCGCCCCCCCGCTAACTATGGCTACACCTTC. The encoded protein is CSARPPANYGYTF.

The V and J genes are TRBV20-1 and TRBJ2-1, with TRBD1 identical over 7 bases. This CDR3 has 13 residues. The junction had 3 bases not matched to a gene; V was cut back by 5 bases and J by 2 bases. Germline lookup yields CDR1 DFQATT and CDR2 SNEGSKA (reference sequence). CDR3 amino acids: CSAQTGTYNEQFF. The CDR3 nucleotides are TGCAGTGCTCAGACAGGGACCTACAATGAGCAGTTCTTC.

This clonotype occurred many times. The genes are TRBV30 and TRBJ1-2; perhaps TRBD1 as D (5 bases). The CDR3 contains 12 residues. Germline V gives CDR1 GTSNPN, CDR2 SVGIG (reference sequence). The V end lost 4 bases, the J end lost 7 bases, and 13 bases lay between the germline ends. The CDR3 nucleotides are TGTGCCTGGACCCACCGGGACGGTGGCTACACCTTC. Protein sequence: CAWTHRDGGYTF.

There are many counts of this clonotype. The CDR3 DNA sequence: TGTGCCACCAGAACACCGGGCCCCGGGGAGCTGTTTTTT. Its translation is CATRTPGPGELFF. The V and J genes are TRBV24-1 and TRBJ2-2; D unresolved. V was trimmed by 7 bases and J by 6 bases, leaving 11 bases between them. Germline assignment: CDR1 KGHDR and CDR2 SFDVKD. The length of the CDR3 is 13 residues.

This clonotype was counted ten times or more. V usage is TRBV11-3 and J usage is TRBJ2-1, with D tentatively TRBD2 (5 bases). The CDR3 is 14 amino acids. The germline gives CDR1 SGHNT, CDR2 YENEEA. Trimming took 5 bases from V and 3 from J, leaving 11 bases between them. CDR3: CASSTSGYYNEQFF. CDR3 bases: TGTGCCAGCAGCACCTCGGGGTACTACAATGAGCAGTTCTTC.